This TCR beta chain was recorded in a study of T cells in localized non-small cell lung cancer. Study-wide results and limits: Higher blood T cell density went with longer overall survival. Detection in adjacent lung was observed for a median about 56 of the top 100 tumor clones. The greatest T cell clonality was found in uninvolved adjacent lung (higher than in tumor).

Libraries were prepared by immunoSEQ multiplex PCR; TCRdb keeps only in-frame clonotypes and omits some of them. The sample lists 25,000 to 30,000 clones, about 80% occurring once. V lost 3 bases to trimming and J lost 3 bases, with 2 bases between them. Germline V CDR1 and CDR2: SEHNR, FQNEAQ (reference sequence). The length of the CDR3 is 11 residues. A note on this clone: The antigen remains unidentified. Distinct nucleotide sequences in the sample also encode this CDR3.

This clonotype originated in a man aged 40-75 years with stage III lung adenocarcinoma. The chain couples TRBV7-9 to TRBJ1-1; D is ambiguous. The source was peripheral blood mononuclear cells, collected before any cancer treatment. The CDR3: CASSFDTEAFF. The CDR3 nucleotides are TGTGCCAGCAGCTTTGACACTGAAGCTTTCTTT.